The 19 T cell receptor beta chains below were found in one sample sequenced in a study of T-cell memory formation after mild COVID-19. TCRdb independently ran MiXCR on the 5' RACE reads; one entry per CDR3 protein. Among 100,000 to 120,000 distinct CDR3 sequences listed, 15% to 20% were seen once. The sample comprised PBMCs or a T cell subset sorted from them (not recorded which). Receptors originate from a man younger than 35 who had mild COVID-19 (a few samples of this study predate the infection). Cell type and time point are not known.

This clonotype was detected a few times. The chain uses TRBV12-3 or TRBV12-4 and TRBJ1-1, with no clear D. V shed 6 bases and J shed 2 bases, with 13 bases lying between them. This CDR3 is built from 14 residues. CDR3 nucleotides: TGTGCCAGCAGGCATCGGACCACAAACACTGAAGCTTTCTTT. Translated, it gives CASRHRTTNTEAFF.

This clonotype came up a few times. The chain links TRBV19 to TRBJ1-5; 7 positions match TRBD1. V lost 4 bases and J lost 5; bases outside the gene matches: 14. This CDR3 is built from 17 residues. The germline V gene has CDR1 LNHDA and CDR2 SQIVND (reference sequence). CDR3 nucleotide sequence: TGTGCCAGTAGTACCCAGGGGAGGGGGCATACGGATCAGCCCCAGCATTTT. This gives the protein CASSTQGRGHTDQPQHF.

This chain uses TRBV27 with TRBJ2-5; possible D gene TRBD2, 6 bases. The CDR3 runs to 12 residues. The V gene's germline CDR1 is MNHEY and CDR2 SMNVEV (reference sequence). V was cut by 11 bases and J by 1 base, with 11 bases left in between. The CDR3 DNA follows: TGTGCCCTAGGAGGGTCCCAAGAGACCCAGTACTTC. This translates into CALGGSQETQYF.

This clonotype was seen repeatedly, ten times or more. The chain employs TRBV15 and TRBJ2-5; 7 bases map to TRBD2. Germline V gene sequence: CDR1 LNHNV, CDR2 YYDKDF (reference sequence). The V and J ends lost 3 bases and 4 bases, in that order; junction bases with no gene match: 11. This CDR3 region has 16 residues. CDR3 coding DNA: TGTGCCACCAGCAGCGCCACCGGACTAGTCCGAGAGACCCAGTACTTC. Translating it yields CATSSATGLVRETQYF.

The rearrangement links TRBV5-1 to TRBJ2-5, with 9 bases identical to TRBD2. The J segment lost 1 base and the V segment lost 4 bases, leaving 2 bases of the junction unmatched. Germline V gene lookup returns CDR1 SGHRS and CDR2 YFSETQ. The CDR3 extends over 14 amino acids. DNA for the CDR3: TGCGCCAGCAGCCGCGGGGGGGCCCAAGAGACCCAGTACTTC. Translation: CASSRGGAQETQYF.

This clonotype was seen only a few times. V is TRBV3-1 and J is TRBJ2-5; D remains ambiguous. Trimming pared 1 base from V and 4 bases from J, leaving 7 bases between. Germline V gene sequence: CDR1 LGHDT, CDR2 YNNKEL (reference sequence). The CDR3 length is 13 residues. The CDR3 region is CASSQGGRETQYF. The DNA of the CDR3 is TGTGCCAGCAGCCAAGGAGGACGAGAGACCCAGTACTTC.

In its sample, this clonotype was seen a few times. This chain uses TRBV9 with TRBJ1-5; TRBD1 matches at 8 bases. V dropped 0 bases and J dropped 4; count of bases not matched to a gene: 0. The CDR3 consists of 14 residues. The germline CDR1 and CDR2 sequences are SGDLS and YYNGEE. For the CDR3, the DNA is TGTGCCAGCAGCGTAGGGACAGGGAATCAGCCCCAGCATTTT. Translation gives CASSVGTGNQPQHF.

A few counts support this clonotype. The chain uses TRBV12-3 or TRBV12-4 and TRBJ2-3, with 7 bases fitting TRBD2. This CDR3 has 16 residues. V was pared by 7 bases and J by 1 base, with 11 bases of the junction left unmatched. Here the CDR3 DNA reads TGTGCCAGCACCTCTGGAGGGACTACCGGCACAGATACGCAGTATTTT. Translation: CASTSGGTTGTDTQYF.

The rearrangement joins TRBV9 to TRBJ2-2; D remains unclear. The germline gives CDR1 SGDLS, CDR2 YYNGEE. The ends were cut back, 2 bases at V and 2 bases at J, with 13 bases in the middle. The CDR3 runs to 16 residues. CDR3: CASSVHERINTGELFF. CDR3 nucleotides: TGTGCCAGCAGCGTCCACGAACGGATCAACACCGGGGAGCTGTTTTTT.

This clonotype was recorded once. The J gene is TRBJ1-1, the V gene TRBV4-2, with D possibly matching TRBD1 (5 bases). Germline CDR1 reads LGHNA; CDR2 reads YNFKEQ. This CDR3 has 16 amino acids. Trimming cost V 3 bases and J 0 bases, with 14 bases left between them. The CDR3 is CASSQAQQVLNTEAFF. The CDR3 bases are TGTGCCAGCAGCCAGGCCCAACAGGTTCTGAACACTGAAGCTTTCTTT.

In this sample, this clonotype turned up a few times. V is TRBV4-3 and J is TRBJ2-2, with D possibly matching TRBD2 (6 bases). Germline CDR1 reads LGHNA; CDR2 reads YSLEER. The CDR3 contains 23 residues. V lost 2 bases to trimming and J lost 7 bases, with 38 bases between them. CDR3 sequence: CASSQKLPLATSPGRLTGGELFF. The DNA of the CDR3 is TGCGCCAGCAGCCAAAAATTACCCCTGGCCACCTCTCCAGGGAGGTTAACGGGCGGGGAGCTGTTTTTT.

The CDR3 sequence is CASSLGGTNTEAFF. The CDR3, as DNA: TGTGCCAGCAGCTTAGGGGGCACGAACACTGAAGCTTTCTTT. The V and J genes are TRBV7-3 and TRBJ1-1; TRBD1 might be the D (6 bases). With 2 bases removed from V and 1 base from J, the gap between germline ends came to 8 bases. This CDR3 has 14 residues. Germline CDR1 is SGHTA and CDR2 is FQGTGA.

This clonotype was seen at least ten times. The rearrangement links TRBV5-1 to TRBJ2-3; D is perhaps TRBD1 (6 bases). Trimming pared 2 bases from V and 2 bases from J, leaving 9 bases between. Germline CDR1 is SGHRS and CDR2 is YFSETQ. The CDR3 is 14 amino acids. The CDR3, as DNA: TGCGCCAGCAGCTTAGGGGGTATCACAGATACGCAGTATTTT. Translating gives CASSLGGITDTQYF.

In this sample, this clonotype turned up a few times. The CDR3 bases are TGTGCCAGCAGCAAAGCCGAACTAGCGGGGACCTACGAGCAGTACGTC. Translating gives CASSKAELAGTYEQYV. The chain links TRBV21-1 to TRBJ2-7; TRBD2 is taken as the D call from the table, unchecked against the DNA. TRBV21-1 is labeled a pseudogene. The CDR3 totals 16 residues.

This clonotype was seen more than once but under ten times. The J gene is TRBJ2-3, the V gene TRBV11-2; 14 bases align to TRBD2. V shed 5 bases and J 3 bases; nucleotides not matched to a gene: 10. The CDR3 spans 18 residues. Per germline, CDR1 SGHAT and CDR2 FQNNGV. The CDR3 sequence is CASSHSTSGGARTDTQYF. The CDR3, as DNA: TGTGCCAGCAGCCACTCGACTAGCGGGGGGGCCCGTACAGATACGCAGTATTTT. Filled out from reference TRBV11-2 and TRBJ2-3, the complete variable domain reads EAGVAQSPRYKIIEKRQSVAFWCNPISGHATLYWYQQILGQGPKLLIQFQNNGVVDDSQLPKDRFSAERLKGVDSTLKIQPAKLEDSAVYLCASSHSTSGGARTDTQYFGPGTRLTVL.

This clonotype was observed a handful of times. The rearrangement uses TRBV7-2 and TRBJ1-1; tentatively, D is TRBD1 (5 bases). CDR3 length equals 13 residues. V lost 0 bases and J lost 10, with 12 bases in between. CDR1 and CDR2 (germline): SGHTA, FQGNSA. The CDR3 bases are TGTGCCAGCAGCTTAGCGCGGGACCGTCCAGCTTTCTTT. Translated: CASSLARDRPAFF.

This clonotype was picked up a small number of times. The rearrangement uses TRBV5-1 and TRBJ1-3; D is unresolved. V was clipped by 5 bases and J by 4 bases, with 10 bases between them. CDR3 length equals 13 residues. CDR1 and CDR2 from the germline V gene are SGHRS and YFSETQ. For the CDR3, the DNA is TGCGCCAGCAGGTCAGGTTCCGGAAACACCATATATTTT. Translating gives CASRSGSGNTIYF.

This rearrangement joins TRBV20-1 to TRBJ1-2, with 8 bases matching TRBD1. V lost 4 bases, J lost 4 bases, and 2 bases stayed unmatched. Per the germline V gene, CDR1 is DFQATT and CDR2 is SNEGSKA (reference sequence). This CDR3 has 12 amino acids. The CDR3 region is CSATGTGYGYTF. CDR3 in DNA: TGCAGTGCTACCGGGACAGGCTATGGCTACACCTTC.

This chain links TRBV7-3 with TRBJ2-3; 9 bases agree with TRBD2. With V trimmed by 3 bases and J by 1 base, 11 bases remained unmatched. CDR1 is SGHTA, CDR2 FQGTGA, per germline. This CDR3 has 18 amino acids. CDR3 DNA sequence: TGTGCCAGCAGCTTCCGTGGCGGGGGGGCCTCTGGCACAGATACGCAGTATTTT. This codes for CASSFRGGGASGTDTQYF.